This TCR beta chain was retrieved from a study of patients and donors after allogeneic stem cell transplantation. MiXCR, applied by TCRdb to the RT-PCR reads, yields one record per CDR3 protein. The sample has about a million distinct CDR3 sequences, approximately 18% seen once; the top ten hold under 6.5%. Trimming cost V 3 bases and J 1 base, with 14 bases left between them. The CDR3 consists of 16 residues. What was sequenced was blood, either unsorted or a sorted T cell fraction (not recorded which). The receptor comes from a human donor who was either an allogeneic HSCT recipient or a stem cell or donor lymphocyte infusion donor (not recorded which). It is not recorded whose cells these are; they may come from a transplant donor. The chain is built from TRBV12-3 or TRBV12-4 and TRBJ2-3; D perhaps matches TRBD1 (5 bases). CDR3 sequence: CASSFLVQGGTDTQYF. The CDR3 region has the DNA TGTGCCAGCAGTTTCTTGGTGCAGGGTGGCACAGATACGCAGTATTTT.